What follows is one TCR beta chain and its context. The CDR3 has 13 residues. The V gene lost 0 bases and the J gene lost 8 bases, with 10 bases spanning the gap. Germline CDR1 is LGHNA and CDR2 is YSLEER. In TCRdb, the 5' RACE reads were re-called with MiXCR into one record per CDR3 protein. The table records about 82,000 distinct CDR3 sequences, about 4.8% of them present only once. The data originate from a study of T cells of healthy individuals. This clonotype originated in a female donor in good health. The rearrangement links TRBV4-3 to TRBJ1-2; D is unresolved. This chain's CDR3 is CASSQDEAGGYTF. In DNA, the CDR3 is TGCGCCAGCAGCCAAGATGAAGCGGGGGGCTACACCTTC.